The rows below give T cell receptor beta chains drawn from one sample of a study of PD-1 blockade in classical Hodgkin lymphoma. Only in-frame clones appear in the TCRdb table, and some are missing; sequencing was by immunoSEQ multiplex PCR. The table lists about 90,000 clones, roughly nine tenths of them singletons. The sequenced sample was peripheral blood mononuclear cells (PBMCs), obtained before the fourth cycle of nivolumab. The receptor set was obtained from a human donor with classical Hodgkin lymphoma. Both conserved end residues are part of each CDR3. The order of the fields is D gene, J gene, clone size, V gene, CDR3 DNA, CDR3 protein. A D gene is named only where the DNA matches it firmly. Clone size is shown for a subset of rows, as once, few, many or a class of expanded clone.

D gene: -
J gene: TRBJ1-2
clone size: few
V gene: TRBV19
CDR3 DNA: TGTGCCAGTAGTATTTCGGAAAGAAACTATGGCTACACCTTC
CDR3 protein: CASSISERNYGYTF

D gene: -
J gene: TRBJ2-7
clone size: -
V gene: TRBV23-1
CDR3 DNA: TGCGCCAGCAGTCAATCAAAACAGGGTTTTGGCGAGCAGTACTTC
CDR3 protein: CASSQSKQGFGEQYF

D gene: -
J gene: TRBJ2-5
clone size: -
V gene: TRBV5-1
CDR3 DNA: TGCGCCAGCAGCTTGGAAGAGACCCAGTACTTC
CDR3 protein: CASSLEETQYF

D gene: TRBD2
J gene: TRBJ2-3
clone size: -
V gene: TRBV4-3
CDR3 DNA: TGCGCCAGCAGCCAAGGTTGGGGGACTAGCGGGGGAGATACGCAGTATTTT
CDR3 protein: CASSQGWGTSGGDTQYF

D gene: -
J gene: TRBJ1-3
clone size: -
V gene: TRBV11-2
CDR3 DNA: TGTGCCAGCAGCTTAGATCATGAATCGGGAAACACCATATATTTT
CDR3 protein: CASSLDHESGNTIYF

D gene: -
J gene: TRBJ1-1
clone size: -
V gene: TRBV19
CDR3 DNA: TGTGCCAGTAGTCATTCAGGGAGCACTGAAGCTTTCTTT
CDR3 protein: CASSHSGSTEAFF

D gene: -
J gene: TRBJ2-3
clone size: once
V gene: TRBV13
CDR3 DNA: TGTGCCAGCAGCACCAGTCGGCCAGATACGCAGTATTTT
CDR3 protein: CASSTSRPDTQYF

D gene: -
J gene: TRBJ1-6
clone size: -
V gene: TRBV16
CDR3 DNA: TGTGCCAGCAGCCAATTCCGGACCCTCTCCTATAATTCACCCCTCCACTTT
CDR3 protein: CASSQFRTLSYNSPLHF

D gene: TRBD1
J gene: TRBJ1-1
clone size: -
V gene: TRBV5-1
CDR3 DNA: TGCGCCAGCAGCCCTGAGACAGGGAGGAAGGACACTGAAGCTTTCTTT
CDR3 protein: CASSPETGRKDTEAFF

D gene: -
J gene: TRBJ1-5
clone size: -
V gene: TRBV6-1
CDR3 DNA: TGTGCCAGCAGTGGGTTACAGGGACCCCAGCATTTT
CDR3 protein: CASSGLQGPQHF

D gene: -
J gene: TRBJ2-7
clone size: -
V gene: TRBV27
CDR3 DNA: TGTGCCAGCAGTTTATCTAGGACACTAGCCTACGAGCAGTACTTC
CDR3 protein: CASSLSRTLAYEQYF

D gene: TRBD2
J gene: TRBJ2-1
clone size: -
V gene: TRBV5-6
CDR3 DNA: TGTGCCAGCAGCGGTGGGACTAGCGGATCCTACAATGAGCAGTTCTTC
CDR3 protein: CASSGGTSGSYNEQFF

D gene: -
J gene: TRBJ2-2
clone size: -
V gene: TRBV30
CDR3 DNA: TGTGCCTGGACAAGGGATACCGGGGAGCTGTTTTTT
CDR3 protein: CAWTRDTGELFF

D gene: -
J gene: TRBJ1-2
clone size: -
V gene: TRBV7-9
CDR3 DNA: TGTGCCAGCAGCTTCGACGTCTCCTATGGCTACACCTTC
CDR3 protein: CASSFDVSYGYTF

D gene: TRBD2
J gene: TRBJ2-5
clone size: -
V gene: TRBV30
CDR3 DNA: TGTGCCTGGATGGGACTAGGAGGCTATGAGACCCAGTACTTC
CDR3 protein: CAWMGLGGYETQYF

D gene: -
J gene: TRBJ2-1
clone size: few
V gene: TRBV2
CDR3 DNA: TGTGCCAGCAGTGAAGCAATACCTTGGACGACTAGGGATGAGCAGTTCTTC
CDR3 protein: CASSEAIPWTTRDEQFF